This is a list of T cell receptor beta chains from one sample in a study of blood T cell repertoires in COVID-19. This table comes from immunoSEQ multiplex PCR, and its TCRdb copy is limited to in-frame clones, with some not included. The top ten hold around 2% of the sample, which has approximately 110,000 clones, 90% to 95% seen once. Specimen: peripheral blood. Every receptor here comes from a man aged 45-65 years with COVID-19, enrolled during active disease. The CDR3 runs from the conserved cysteine through the conserved F or W.

v_call: TRBV7-8
cdr3_aa: CASSSTTGNSYQPQHF

v_call: TRBV1
cdr3_aa: CTSTLNRGTEAFF

v_call: TRBV3-1/TRBV3-2
cdr3_aa: CASSQAGGMNTEAFF

v_call: TRBV11-2
cdr3_aa: CASSFSGVNQPQHF

v_call: TRBV5-5
cdr3_aa: CASSQSRVSLLGNTIYF

v_call: TRBV6-6
cdr3_aa: CASSYLGEYEQYF

v_call: TRBV7-9
cdr3_aa: CASSLGSKPYGYTF

v_call: TRBV6-4
cdr3_aa: CASKGGPYNEQFF

v_call: TRBV4-1
cdr3_aa: CASSQEGTGTGETQYF

v_call: TRBV9
cdr3_aa: CASSVGGDYGYTF

v_call: TRBV18
cdr3_aa: CASSPLRQHYEQYF

v_call: TRBV4-2
cdr3_aa: CASSSEQGASTEAFF

v_call: TRBV5-1
cdr3_aa: CASSLVRQAETQYF

v_call: TRBV2
cdr3_aa: CASKASTSTDTQYF

v_call: TRBV9
cdr3_aa: CASSPGDRWSENEQFF

v_call: TRBV24-1
cdr3_aa: CATSDFPSGGSGEQFF

v_call: TRBV5-1
cdr3_aa: CASSLRTSGRENTGELFF

v_call: TRBV6-5
cdr3_aa: CASSYLGGTEAFF

v_call: TRBV7-2
cdr3_aa: CASSPGQGNSPLHF

v_call: TRBV27
cdr3_aa: CASNHIAGGPVRDTQYF

v_call: TRBV6-2/TRBV6-3
cdr3_aa: CASSPRTAYEQYF

v_call: TRBV7-9
cdr3_aa: CASSTRTSNNDEQFF

v_call: TRBV19
cdr3_aa: CATFRTGGDTEAFF

v_call: TRBV9
cdr3_aa: CASSEIPGQGGNTIYF

v_call: TRBV5-5
cdr3_aa: CASSRSIAGVDYEQYF

v_call: TRBV30
cdr3_aa: CAWSVLGTGFTDTQYF

v_call: TRBV19
cdr3_aa: CASRGLLTDTQYF

v_call: TRBV7-2
cdr3_aa: CASALRVDQPQHF

v_call: TRBV4-2
cdr3_aa: CASSQDPAKQGSYEQYF

v_call: TRBV25-1
cdr3_aa: CASSESPGDRALIEQFF

v_call: TRBV21-1
cdr3_aa: CASSVRTSGIAKNIQYF

v_call: TRBV7-9
cdr3_aa: CASSYSNTVNEKLFF

v_call: TRBV9
cdr3_aa: CASSQGAGGTDTQYF

v_call: TRBV19
cdr3_aa: CASQLQQRSSPLHF

v_call: TRBV3-1/TRBV3-2
cdr3_aa: CASSQGAGTVNTGELFF

v_call: TRBV9
cdr3_aa: CASSAFRGGRNTEAFF

v_call: TRBV7-9
cdr3_aa: CASSPFDGGTGELFF

v_call: TRBV13
cdr3_aa: CASSSSTGSYEQYF

v_call: TRBV18
cdr3_aa: CASSPSSSRTGTHGYTF

v_call: TRBV5-1
cdr3_aa: CASSLKSGDYGYTF

v_call: TRBV28
cdr3_aa: CASREETGMNQPQHF

v_call: TRBV9
cdr3_aa: CASSYDSSQPQHF